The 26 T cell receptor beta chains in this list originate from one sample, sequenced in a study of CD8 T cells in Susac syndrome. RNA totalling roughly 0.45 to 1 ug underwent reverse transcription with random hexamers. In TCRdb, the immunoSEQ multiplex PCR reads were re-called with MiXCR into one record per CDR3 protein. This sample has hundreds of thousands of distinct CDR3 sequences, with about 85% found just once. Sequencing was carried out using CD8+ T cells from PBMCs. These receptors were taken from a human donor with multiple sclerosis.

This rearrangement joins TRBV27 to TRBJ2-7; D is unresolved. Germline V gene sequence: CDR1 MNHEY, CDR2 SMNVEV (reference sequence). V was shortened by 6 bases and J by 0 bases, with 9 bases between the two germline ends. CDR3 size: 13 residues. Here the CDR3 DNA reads TGTGCCAGCAGCCGGTCCCTCTCCTACGAGCAGTACTTC. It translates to CASSRSLSYEQYF.

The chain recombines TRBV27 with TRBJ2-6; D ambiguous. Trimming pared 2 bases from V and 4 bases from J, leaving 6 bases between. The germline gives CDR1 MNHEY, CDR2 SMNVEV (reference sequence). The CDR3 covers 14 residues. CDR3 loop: CASSLAVGANVLTF. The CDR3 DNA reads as TGTGCCAGCAGTTTAGCAGTGGGGGCCAACGTCCTGACTTTC.

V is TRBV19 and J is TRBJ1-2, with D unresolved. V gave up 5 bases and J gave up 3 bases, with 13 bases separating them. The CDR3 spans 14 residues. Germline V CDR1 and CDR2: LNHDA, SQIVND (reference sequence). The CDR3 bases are TGTGCCAGTAGTTTCTCGACGGACTACTATGGCTACACCTTC. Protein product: CASSFSTDYYGYTF. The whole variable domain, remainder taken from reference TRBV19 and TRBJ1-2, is DGGITQSPKYLFRKEGQNVTLSCEQNLNHDAMYWYRQDPGQGLRLIYYSQIVNDFQKGDIAEGYSVSREKKESFPLTVTSAQKNPTAFYLCASSFSTDYYGYTFGSGTRLTVV.

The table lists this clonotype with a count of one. CDR3 amino acids: CASSGQGSNEKLFF. The CDR3 coding sequence is TGTGCCAGCAGCGGTCAGGGTTCTAATGAAAAACTGTTTTTT. The chain links TRBV25-1 to TRBJ1-4; possible D gene TRBD1, 5 bases. This CDR3 region has 14 residues. The germline CDR1 and CDR2 sequences are MGHDK and SYGVNS. V gave up 6 bases and J gave up 3 bases, with 11 bases separating them.

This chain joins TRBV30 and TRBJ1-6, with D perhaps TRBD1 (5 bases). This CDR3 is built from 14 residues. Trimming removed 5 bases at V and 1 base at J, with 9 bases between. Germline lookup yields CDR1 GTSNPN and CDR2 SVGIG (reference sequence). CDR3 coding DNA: TGTGCCTGGGCAGGGCTATCCTATAATTCACCCCTCCACTTT. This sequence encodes CAWAGLSYNSPLHF.

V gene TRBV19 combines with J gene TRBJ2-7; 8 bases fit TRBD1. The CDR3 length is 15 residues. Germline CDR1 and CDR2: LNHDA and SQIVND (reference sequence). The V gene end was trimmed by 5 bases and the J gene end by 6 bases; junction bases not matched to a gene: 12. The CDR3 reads CASSPPGQVFFEQYF. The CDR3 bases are TGTGCCAGTAGTCCCCCGGGACAGGTTTTTTTCGAGCAGTACTTC. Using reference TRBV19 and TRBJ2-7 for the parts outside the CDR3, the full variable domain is DGGITQSPKYLFRKEGQNVTLSCEQNLNHDAMYWYRQDPGQGLRLIYYSQIVNDFQKGDIAEGYSVSREKKESFPLTVTSAQKNPTAFYLCASSPPGQVFFEQYFGPGTRLTVT.

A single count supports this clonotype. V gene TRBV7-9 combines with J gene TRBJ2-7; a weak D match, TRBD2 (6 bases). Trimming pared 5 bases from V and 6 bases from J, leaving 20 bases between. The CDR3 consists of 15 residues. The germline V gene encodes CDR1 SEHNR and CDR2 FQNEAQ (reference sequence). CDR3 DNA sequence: TGTGCCAGCAGCCTCGACGGGAGCCCTCCTGGCGAGCAGTACTTC. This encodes CASSLDGSPPGEQYF.

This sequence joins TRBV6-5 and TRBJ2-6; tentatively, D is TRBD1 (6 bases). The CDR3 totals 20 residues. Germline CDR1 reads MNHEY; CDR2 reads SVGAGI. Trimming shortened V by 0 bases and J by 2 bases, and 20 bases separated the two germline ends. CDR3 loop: CASSYSIPRTGIPGANVLTF. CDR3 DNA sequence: TGTGCCAGCAGTTACTCGATCCCTCGAACAGGGATCCCTGGGGCCAACGTCCTGACTTTC.

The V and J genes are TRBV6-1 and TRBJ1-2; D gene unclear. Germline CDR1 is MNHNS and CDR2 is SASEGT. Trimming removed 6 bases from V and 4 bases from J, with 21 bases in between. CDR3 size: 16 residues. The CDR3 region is CASSVMAAGRSYGYTF. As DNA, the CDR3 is TGTGCCAGCAGCGTTATGGCCGCAGGCAGATCCTATGGCTACACCTTC.

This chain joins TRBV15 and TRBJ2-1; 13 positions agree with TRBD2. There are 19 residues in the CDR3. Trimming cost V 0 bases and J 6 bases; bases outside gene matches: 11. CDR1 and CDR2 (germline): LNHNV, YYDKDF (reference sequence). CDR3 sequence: CATSRDRGTSGETSNEQFF. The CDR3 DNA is TGTGCCACCAGCAGAGATCGGGGGACTAGCGGGGAAACTTCCAATGAGCAGTTCTTC.

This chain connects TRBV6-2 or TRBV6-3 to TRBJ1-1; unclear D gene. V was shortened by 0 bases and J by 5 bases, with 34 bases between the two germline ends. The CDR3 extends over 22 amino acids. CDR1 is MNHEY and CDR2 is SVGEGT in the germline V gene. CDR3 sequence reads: CASSYSNLPPRPRERGRTEAFF. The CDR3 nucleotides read TGTGCCAGCAGTTACTCAAATCTCCCGCCGCGGCCGAGGGAAAGAGGTAGGACTGAAGCTTTCTTT.

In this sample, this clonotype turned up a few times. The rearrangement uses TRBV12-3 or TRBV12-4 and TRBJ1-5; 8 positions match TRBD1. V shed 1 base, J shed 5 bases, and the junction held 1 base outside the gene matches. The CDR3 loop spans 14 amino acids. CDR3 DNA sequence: TGTGCCAGCAGTTTAGGGGACAGGTATCAGCCCCAGCATTTT. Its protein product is CASSLGDRYQPQHF.

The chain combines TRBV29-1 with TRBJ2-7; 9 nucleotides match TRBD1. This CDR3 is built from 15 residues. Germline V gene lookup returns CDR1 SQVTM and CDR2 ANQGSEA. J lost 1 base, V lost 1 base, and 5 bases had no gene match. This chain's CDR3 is CSVEGKGQGSYEQYF. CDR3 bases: TGCAGCGTTGAAGGGAAAGGACAGGGGTCCTACGAGCAGTACTTC.

The CDR3 DNA is TGTGCCAGCAGTTACTCGCTGGAGCCCGGGGAGCTGTTTTTT. Translated: CASSYSLEPGELFF. The chain combines TRBV6-5 with TRBJ2-2; no clear D. V lost 0 bases and J 6 bases, leaving 8 bases between the germline ends. Germline CDR1 MNHEY, CDR2 SVGAGI. The CDR3 runs to 14 residues.

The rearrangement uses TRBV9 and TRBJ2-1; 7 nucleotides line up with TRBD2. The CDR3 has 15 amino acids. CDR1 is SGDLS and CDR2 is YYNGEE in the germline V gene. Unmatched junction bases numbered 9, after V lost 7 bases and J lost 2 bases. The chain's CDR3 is CASSVEGGTYNEQFF. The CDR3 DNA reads TGTGCCAGCTCTGTAGAGGGAGGGACCTACAATGAGCAGTTCTTC. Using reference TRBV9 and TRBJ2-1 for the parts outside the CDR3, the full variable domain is DSGVTQTPKHLITATGQRVTLRCSPRSGDLSVYWYQQSLDQGLQFLIQYYNGEERAKGNILERFSAQQFPDLHSELNLSSLELGDSALYFCASSVEGGTYNEQFFGPGTRLTVL.

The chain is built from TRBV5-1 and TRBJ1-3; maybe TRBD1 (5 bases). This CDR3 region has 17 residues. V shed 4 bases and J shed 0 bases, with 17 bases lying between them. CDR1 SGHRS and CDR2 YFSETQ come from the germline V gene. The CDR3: CASSDSSLQVSGNTIYF. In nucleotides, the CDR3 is TGCGCCAGCAGCGATTCGAGCTTACAGGTCTCTGGAAACACCATATATTTT.

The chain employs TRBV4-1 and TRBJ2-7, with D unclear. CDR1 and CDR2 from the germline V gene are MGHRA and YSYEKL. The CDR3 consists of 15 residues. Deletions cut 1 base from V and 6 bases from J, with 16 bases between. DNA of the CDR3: TGCGCCAGCAGCCAAGGGCTAGGCGCTGAGAGCGAGCAGTACTTC. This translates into CASSQGLGAESEQYF.

CDR3 in DNA: TGTGCCAGCAGCCAAGGGACAGGGGGATCACCCCTCCACTTT. This sequence encodes CASSQGTGGSPLHF. The genes are TRBV14 and TRBJ1-6; 10 bases are a match to TRBD1. Germline CDR1 is SGHDN and CDR2 is FVKESK. The CDR3 is made up of 14 amino acids. V lost 1 base and J lost 10; bases outside the gene matches: 1.

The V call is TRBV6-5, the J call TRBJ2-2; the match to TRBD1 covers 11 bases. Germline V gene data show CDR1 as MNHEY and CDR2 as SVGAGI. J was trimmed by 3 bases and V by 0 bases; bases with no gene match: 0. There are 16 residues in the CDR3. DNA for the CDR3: TGTGCCAGCAGTTACTCGGGACAGGGGGACACCGGGGAGCTGTTTTTT. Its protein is CASSYSGQGDTGELFF.

This CDR3 reads CAWSADMYEQYF. DNA of the CDR3: TGTGCCTGGAGTGCCGATATGTACGAGCAGTACTTC. The J gene is TRBJ2-7, the V gene TRBV30; D gene ambiguous. Trimming took off 1 base at V and 4 bases at J, with 8 bases between the two ends. CDR3 length: 12 residues. The germline gives CDR1 GTSNPN, CDR2 SVGIG (reference sequence).

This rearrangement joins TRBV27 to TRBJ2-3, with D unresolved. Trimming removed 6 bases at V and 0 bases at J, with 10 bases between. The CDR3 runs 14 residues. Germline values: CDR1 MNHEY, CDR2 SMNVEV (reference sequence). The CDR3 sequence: CASSIRSSTDTQYF. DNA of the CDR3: TGTGCCAGCAGCATTCGAAGTAGCACAGATACGCAGTATTTT.

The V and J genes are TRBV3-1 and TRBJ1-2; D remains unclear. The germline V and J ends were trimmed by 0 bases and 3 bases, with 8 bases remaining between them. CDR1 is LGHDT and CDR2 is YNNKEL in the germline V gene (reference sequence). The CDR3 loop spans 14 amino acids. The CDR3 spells CASSQDETHYGYTF. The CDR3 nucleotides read TGTGCCAGCAGCCAAGATGAGACCCACTATGGCTACACCTTC. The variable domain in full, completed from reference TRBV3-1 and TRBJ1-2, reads DTAVSQTPKYLVTQMGNDKSIKCEQNLGHDTMYWYKQDSKKFLKIMFSYNNKELIINETVPNRFSPKSPDKAHLNLHINSLELGDSAVYFCASSQDETHYGYTFGSGTRLTVV.

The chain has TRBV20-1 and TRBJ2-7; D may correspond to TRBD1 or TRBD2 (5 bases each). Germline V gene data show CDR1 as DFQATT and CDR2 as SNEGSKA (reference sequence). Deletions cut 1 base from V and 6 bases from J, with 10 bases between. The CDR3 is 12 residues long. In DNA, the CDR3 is TGCAGTGCTAGAGGAGGGGCAGGCGAGCAGTACTTC. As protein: CSARGGAGEQYF.

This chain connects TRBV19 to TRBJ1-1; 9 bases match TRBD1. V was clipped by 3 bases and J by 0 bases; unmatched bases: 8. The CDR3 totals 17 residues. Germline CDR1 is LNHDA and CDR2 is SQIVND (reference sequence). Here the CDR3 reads CASSMDRGIGVNTEAFF. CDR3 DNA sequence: TGTGCCAGTAGTATGGACAGGGGTATTGGGGTGAACACTGAAGCTTTCTTT. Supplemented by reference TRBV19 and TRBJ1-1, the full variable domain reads DGGITQSPKYLFRKEGQNVTLSCEQNLNHDAMYWYRQDPGQGLRLIYYSQIVNDFQKGDIAEGYSVSREKKESFPLTVTSAQKNPTAFYLCASSMDRGIGVNTEAFFGQGTRLTVV.

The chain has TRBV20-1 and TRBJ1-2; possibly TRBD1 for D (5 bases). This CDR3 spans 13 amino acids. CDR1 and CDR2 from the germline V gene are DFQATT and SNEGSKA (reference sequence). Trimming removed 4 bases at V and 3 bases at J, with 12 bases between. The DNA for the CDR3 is TGCAGTGCTACATACGGGACGGACTATGGCTACACCTTC. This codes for CSATYGTDYGYTF.

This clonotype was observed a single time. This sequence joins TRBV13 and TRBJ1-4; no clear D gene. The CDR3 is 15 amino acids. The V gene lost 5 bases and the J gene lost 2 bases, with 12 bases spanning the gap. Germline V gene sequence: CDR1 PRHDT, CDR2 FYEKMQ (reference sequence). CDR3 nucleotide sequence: TGTGCCAGCAGCACCCTCGGCGCGACTAATGAAAAACTGTTTTTT. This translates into CASSTLGATNEKLFF.